This T cell receptor beta chain derives from a study of T cells after yellow fever vaccination. The CDR3 contains 15 residues. The V end was cut by 5 bases, the J end by 5 bases, with 18 bases between. Germline CDR1 reads MDHEN; CDR2 reads SYDVKM. There are a few counts of this clonotype. The antigen remains unidentified. General study results and limits: Researchers cautioned that FACS-sorted repertoires could harbor abundant clonotypes contaminating from the bulk population.

They built TCR cDNA with 5'RACE template switching, a step that put in a universal primer site and UMIs. TCRdb passed the 5' RACE reads through MiXCR, listing each CDR3 protein once. The sample comprises fewer than 350,000 distinct CDR3 sequences, approximately 4.5% of which are singletons, and just under 20% rests with the top ten. This sample comprised PBMCs, obtained 15 days after the yellow fever booster vaccination. The origin of this receptor is a man younger than 35 who received the YFV17D yellow fever vaccine. This rearrangement joins TRBV28 to TRBJ1-1; D possibly corresponds to TRBD1 (5 bases). Written as DNA, the CDR3 is TGTGCCAGCAGTCCCCTCGCAGGGAAAAGGACTGAAGCTTTCTTT. It specifies CASSPLAGKRTEAFF.